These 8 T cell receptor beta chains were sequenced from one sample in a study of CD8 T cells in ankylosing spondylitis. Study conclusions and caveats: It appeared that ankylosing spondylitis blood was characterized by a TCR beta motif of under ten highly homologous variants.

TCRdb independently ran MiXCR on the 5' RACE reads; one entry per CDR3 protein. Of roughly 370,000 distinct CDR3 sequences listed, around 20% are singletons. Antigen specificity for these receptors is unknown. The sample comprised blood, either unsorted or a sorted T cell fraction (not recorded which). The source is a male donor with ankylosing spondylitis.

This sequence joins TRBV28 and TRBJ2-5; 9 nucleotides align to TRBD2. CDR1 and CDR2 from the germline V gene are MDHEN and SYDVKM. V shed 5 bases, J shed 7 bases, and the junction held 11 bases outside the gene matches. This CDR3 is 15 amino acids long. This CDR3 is CASSPGAGGPGTQYF. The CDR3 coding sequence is TGTGCCAGCAGTCCTGGGGCGGGAGGGCCTGGGACCCAGTACTTC.

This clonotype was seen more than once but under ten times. The CDR3 region is CASTPTGGSGNTIYF. In nucleotides, the CDR3 is TGTGCCAGCACCCCGACAGGGGGGTCTGGAAACACCATATATTTT. This rearrangement joins TRBV12-3 or TRBV12-4 to TRBJ1-3, with 9 bases aligning to TRBD1. The CDR3 length is 15 residues. The V and J ends lost 7 bases and 1 base, in that order; junction bases with no gene match: 5.

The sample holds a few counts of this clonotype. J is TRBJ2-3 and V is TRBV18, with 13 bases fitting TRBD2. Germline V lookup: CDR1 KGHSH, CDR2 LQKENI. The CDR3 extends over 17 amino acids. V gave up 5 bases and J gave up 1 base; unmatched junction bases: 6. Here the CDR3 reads CASSAGTSGTGTDTQYF. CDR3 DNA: TGTGCCAGCTCAGCCGGGACTAGCGGGACCGGCACAGATACGCAGTATTTT.

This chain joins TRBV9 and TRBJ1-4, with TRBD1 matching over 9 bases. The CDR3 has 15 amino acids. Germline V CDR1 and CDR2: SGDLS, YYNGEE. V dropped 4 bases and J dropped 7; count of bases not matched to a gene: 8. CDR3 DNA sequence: TGTGCCAGCAGCTTTACGGGACAGGGCTTTGAAAAACTGTTTTTT. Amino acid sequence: CASSFTGQGFEKLFF.

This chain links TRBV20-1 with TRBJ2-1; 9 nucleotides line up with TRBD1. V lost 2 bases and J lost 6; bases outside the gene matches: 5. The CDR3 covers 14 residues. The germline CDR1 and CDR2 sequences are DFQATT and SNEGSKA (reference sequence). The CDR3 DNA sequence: TGCAGTGCTAGATCCGACAGGGGGACCAATGAGCAGTTCTTC. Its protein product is CSARSDRGTNEQFF.

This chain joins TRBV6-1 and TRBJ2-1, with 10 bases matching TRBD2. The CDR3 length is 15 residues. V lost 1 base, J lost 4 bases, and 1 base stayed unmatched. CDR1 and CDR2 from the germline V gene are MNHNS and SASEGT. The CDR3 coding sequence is TGTGCCAGCAGTGAAGGACTAGCGGGTTACAATGAGCAGTTCTTC. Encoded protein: CASSEGLAGYNEQFF.

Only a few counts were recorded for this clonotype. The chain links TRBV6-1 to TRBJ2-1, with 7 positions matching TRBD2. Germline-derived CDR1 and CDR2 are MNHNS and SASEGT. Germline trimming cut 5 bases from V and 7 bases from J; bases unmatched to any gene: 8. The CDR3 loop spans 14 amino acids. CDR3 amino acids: CASSPRTSRNEQFF. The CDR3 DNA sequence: TGTGCCAGCAGTCCACGGACTAGTCGGAATGAGCAGTTCTTC.

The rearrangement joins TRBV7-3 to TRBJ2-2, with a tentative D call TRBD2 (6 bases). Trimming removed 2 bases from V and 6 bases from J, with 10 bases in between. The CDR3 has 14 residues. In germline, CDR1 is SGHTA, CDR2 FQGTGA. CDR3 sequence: CASSLGGAPGELFF. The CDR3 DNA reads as TGTGCCAGCAGCTTAGGAGGGGCCCCCGGGGAGCTGTTTTTT.